These 20 T cell receptor beta chains came from one sample sequenced in a study of blood T cells in healthy people across ages. With a J-beta primer mix and a sample-barcoded 5' primer, a second PCR ran about 7 to 11 cycles. Each CDR3 protein is one row after TCRdb ran MiXCR on the 5' RACE reads. This repertoire shows some 900,000 distinct CDR3 sequences, roughly 52% found once; its top ten account for roughly 12%. Sequences were obtained from blood. The receptors derive from a man between 25 and 39 years old in good health.

The genes are TRBV20-1 and TRBJ2-7, with D maybe TRBD1 (5 bases). CDR1 is DFQATT and CDR2 is SNEGSKA in the germline V gene (reference sequence). The ends were cut back, 3 bases at V and 3 bases at J, with 9 bases in the middle. The CDR3 contains 12 residues. As DNA, the CDR3 is TGCAGTGCTAGTATTGACAGCTACGAGCAGTACTTC. Amino acids: CSASIDSYEQYF.

In this sample, this clonotype turned up a few times. V usage is TRBV3-1 and J usage is TRBJ2-7, with 9 bases that match TRBD1. V trimming: 4 bases; J trimming: 4 bases; junction bases outside the gene matches: 5. There are 14 residues in the CDR3. Germline CDR1 and CDR2: LGHDT and YNNKEL (reference sequence). CDR3 amino acids: CASSPGTGWYEQYF. The CDR3, as DNA: TGTGCCAGCAGCCCCGGGACAGGGTGGTACGAGCAGTACTTC.

This clonotype was counted between two and nine times. V is TRBV4-2 and J is TRBJ1-6; 9 bases line up with TRBD1. CDR3 length equals 17 residues. V lost 0 bases and J lost 9; bases outside the gene matches: 9. Germline lookup yields CDR1 LGHNA and CDR2 YNFKEQ. CDR3 coding DNA: TGTGCCAGCAGCCAAGAACCGGGTACAGGGGGCTTTTCACCCCTCCACTTT. Its translation is CASSQEPGTGGFSPLHF.

The chain couples TRBV10-3 to TRBJ1-6; D uncertain. Germline V CDR1 and CDR2: ENHRY, SYGVKD. The CDR3 sequence is 14 residues long. The germline V and J ends were trimmed by 7 bases and 6 bases, with 13 bases remaining between them. In DNA form, the CDR3 reads TGTGCCATCAAGAAAGCAGAGGTTAATTCACCCCTCCACTTT. Translated: CAIKKAEVNSPLHF.

This chain joins TRBV10-3 and TRBJ2-7; D is unresolved. Germline V gives CDR1 ENHRY, CDR2 SYGVKD. Trimming left V 4 bases short and J 3 bases short, with 13 bases between. CDR3 length: 14 amino acids. The DNA of the CDR3 is TGTGCCATCAGTGTAGGTTTCAGATACTACGAGCAGTACTTC. As protein: CAISVGFRYYEQYF.

For this clonotype: Germline is not matched at one junction end, which may reflect a read error. This chain links TRBV12-3 or TRBV12-4 with TRBJ2-3; D is possibly TRBD1 or TRBD2 (5 bases each). The CDR3 is made up of 16 amino acids. The CDR3 reads CASSSIKRGRADAQYF. CDR3 coding DNA: TGTGCCAGCAGTTCCATAAAGAGGGGTAGAGCAGATGCGCAGTATTTT.

In its sample, this clonotype was seen many times. This chain joins TRBV12-3 or TRBV12-4 and TRBJ2-7, with D tentatively TRBD2 (6 bases). V was shortened by 6 bases and J by 5 bases, with 17 bases between the two germline ends. The CDR3 consists of 14 residues. CDR3 loop: CASSARAGSHEQYF. The CDR3 bases are TGTGCCAGCAGCGCCCGAGCGGGTAGTCACGAGCAGTACTTC.

This chain uses TRBV25-1 with TRBJ1-5, with D tentatively TRBD1 (5 bases). The germline V gene encodes CDR1 MGHDK and CDR2 SYGVNS. There are 14 residues in the CDR3. V lost 3 bases, J lost 11 bases, and 17 bases lay in between. The CDR3 region has the DNA TGTGCCAGCAGTGAGGGCAGGGATGGCCCAGCCCAGCATTTT. This sequence encodes CASSEGRDGPAQHF.

The V call is TRBV10-3, the J call TRBJ1-5; no firm D call. V dropped 7 bases and J dropped 4 bases, with 11 bases sitting between them. The CDR3 runs to 13 residues. CDR1 ENHRY and CDR2 SYGVKD come from the germline V gene. The CDR3 here is CAITAGENQPQHF. The CDR3 DNA reads TGTGCCATCACCGCCGGGGAAAATCAGCCCCAGCATTTT.

This chain links TRBV20-1 with TRBJ2-1; TRBD2 matches 12 bases. The CDR3 runs 14 residues. Germline V gene data show CDR1 as DFQATT and CDR2 as SNEGSKA (reference sequence). The junction had 6 bases not matched to a gene; V was cut back by 6 bases and J by 6 bases. The CDR3 loop reads CSAPTSGGINEQFF. For the CDR3, the DNA is TGCAGTGCGCCGACTAGCGGGGGAATCAATGAGCAGTTCTTC.

This clonotype was recorded only once. This rearrangement joins TRBV3-1 to TRBJ1-5; D gene ambiguous. V lost 6 bases to trimming and J lost 1 base, with 10 bases between them. CDR1 and CDR2 (germline): LGHDT, YNNKEL (reference sequence). CDR3 size: 14 residues. CDR3 nucleotide sequence: TGTGCCAGCAGTTCGTACGGAAGCAATCAGCCCCAGCATTTT. Translation: CASSSYGSNQPQHF.

This clonotype was detected a few times. J is TRBJ2-2 and V is TRBV27; D is undetermined. V gave up 4 bases and J gave up 4 bases, with 4 bases separating them. From germline, CDR1 is MNHEY and CDR2 SMNVEV (reference sequence). The CDR3 loop spans 12 amino acids. The CDR3 protein is CASSWGTGELFF. The CDR3 DNA reads as TGTGCCAGCAGTTGGGGCACCGGGGAGCTGTTTTTT.

The chain's CDR3 is CASSLMNGYEQYF. The CDR3 DNA reads as TGTGCCAGCAGTTTAATGAACGGATACGAGCAGTACTTC. This chain joins TRBV27 and TRBJ2-4; D is undetermined. TRBJ2-7 explains the end of the DNA better; the J call may be wrong. The CDR3 contains 13 residues. Germline CDR1 and CDR2: MNHEY and SMNVEV (reference sequence).

The V gene is TRBV28, the J gene TRBJ1-1, with a weak D call TRBD1 (6 bases). Trimming took 6 bases from V and 2 from J, leaving 16 bases between them. Germline V CDR1 and CDR2: MDHEN, SYDVKM. The length of the CDR3 is 15 residues. CDR3 sequence: CASSQWGQGNTEAFF. The CDR3 DNA reads TGTGCCAGCAGCCAGTGGGGGCAGGGAAACACTGAAGCTTTCTTT.

The rearrangement links TRBV28 to TRBJ2-7; D perhaps matches TRBD1 (8 bases). The germline gives CDR1 MDHEN, CDR2 SYDVKM. This CDR3 has 15 amino acids. V lost 7 bases and J lost 1, with 17 bases in between. Here the CDR3 DNA reads TGTGCCAGCACAGACTACAGGGGGGGTTCCTACGAGCAGTACTTC. Its protein is CASTDYRGGSYEQYF. Variable domain in full (rest from reference TRBV28 and TRBJ2-7): DVKVTQSSRYLVKRTGEKVFLECVQDMDHENMFWYRQDPGLGLRLIYFSYDVKMKEKGDIPEGYSVSREKKERFSLILESASTNQTSMYLCASTDYRGGSYEQYFGPGTRLTVT.

The gene calls are TRBV7-9 and TRBJ1-2; 9 nucleotides match TRBD1. Germline CDR1 and CDR2: SEHNR and FQNEAQ (reference sequence). This CDR3 contains 17 residues. V shed 1 base and J 6 bases; nucleotides not matched to a gene: 12. DNA of the CDR3: TGTGCCAGCAGCTTAGTCGTGTCGGACAGGGGAGGAAATGGCTACACCTTC. Residues: CASSLVVSDRGGNGYTF.

This chain connects TRBV7-9 to TRBJ2-3, with 8 nucleotides matching TRBD2. Germline CDR1 reads SEHNR; CDR2 reads FQNEAQ (reference sequence). With 8 bases clipped from V and 4 bases from J, the junction kept 23 bases outside the gene matches. The CDR3 has 19 amino acids. The CDR3 here is CASSLDGLMGGLVPDTQYF. The CDR3 bases are TGTGCCAGCTCCCTCGACGGCCTCATGGGGGGACTAGTTCCAGATACGCAGTATTTT.

The genes are TRBV7-9 and TRBJ2-3; 7 nucleotides line up with TRBD1. Germline V gene data show CDR1 as SEHNR and CDR2 as FQNEAQ (reference sequence). The CDR3 length is 15 residues. V shed 5 bases, J shed 6 bases, and the junction held 11 bases outside the gene matches. CDR3 protein: CASSPINRGADTQYF. The CDR3, as DNA: TGTGCCAGCAGCCCAATCAACAGGGGTGCGGATACGCAGTATTTT.

The chain uses TRBV29-1 and TRBJ1-2; maybe TRBD1 (5 bases). The CDR3 loop spans 13 amino acids. Looked up from germline, CDR1 is SQVTM and CDR2 is ANQGSEA. Trimming removed 4 bases at V and 1 base at J, with 10 bases between. The CDR3 DNA reads as TGCAGCGTTGGGCAGGGCCGTAACTATGGCTACACCTTC. Protein sequence: CSVGQGRNYGYTF.

This chain links TRBV6-1 with TRBJ1-4; D is undetermined. From germline, CDR1 is MNHNS and CDR2 SASEGT. The V and J ends lost 8 bases and 7 bases respectively, with 11 bases between them. The CDR3 has 12 residues. CDR3 nucleotides: TGTGCCAGCGAGGGCAGGTCTGAAAAACTGTTTTTT. Its protein product is CASEGRSEKLFF.